This TCR beta chain was sequenced in a study of blood T cell repertoires in COVID-19 (dated by TCRdb to about 2020). Turning to the overall study: Collaborator samples came from the United States, Italy and Spain and covered acute and convalescent phases of COVID-19. Samples came from the ongoing ImmuneRACE study (first 160 participants) plus 1,254 subjects from 6 global collaborators. The repertoires were released in a freely available public database meant as a resource for research on the immune response to SARS-CoV-2. The material from the prospective study consisted of cDNA or gDNA derived from T cells, B-cell-depleted T cells, or PBMCs. Where available, HLA class I and class II types were obtained from metadata supplied by the sample provider rather than from assay-based typing. Deeply sampled blood TCRbeta repertoires from subjects exposed to, actively infected with, or recovered from COVID-19 were included in the dataset. Sample metadata almost always included a de-identified subject ID, COVID-19 status, age in years and sex. The full study reports these points: The quantity of clinical and demographic metadata differed by source and by participant and was supplied without curation.

TCRbeta CDR3 regions were amplified from genomic DNA using the immunoSEQ Assay, a bias-controlled multiplex PCR. The original pipeline was this. Within the assay, amplification of reference gene primers was used to estimate how many nucleated cells each sample contained. Sequence reads were collapsed and filtered to measure the absolute abundance of every unique TCRbeta CDR3 rearrangement. For each sample, productive Simpson clonality was calculated by taking the square root of Simpson's diversity index across productive rearrangements. TCRdb retrieved this table from immuneACCESS and kept in-frame rearrangements only. Not all clones are present; in checked studies, unresolved V genes account for under half, and no reason is known for the remainder. D and trimming come from the DNA, and the V and J calls and clone size come from that table. Recorded for this sample are 150,000 to 200,000 clones; 83% of them occurred a single time. The top ten clonotypes cover 7.6% of the sample.

Details on this clone: The specificity of this receptor is unknown. The record has no base qualities; no much larger clone is one base away.

Counted from cysteine to phenylalanine, this CDR3 has 14 amino acids. Just the 42-base CDR3 DNA is kept, in frame starting at base 1. CDR1 MNHEY and CDR2 SVGAGI were looked up in the germline V gene. Trimming takes 0 bases from V and 3 bases from J, and the germline ends sit 8 bases apart. One collaborating source in Seattle enrolled patients during active infection and followed them longitudinally through the course of disease. Each collaborating institution followed its own protocols to collect whole blood in K2EDTA tubes. For TCRbeta analysis, collaborators shipped samples as frozen whole blood, isolated PBMCs, or DNA extracted from either of those sample types.

The specimen sequenced was peripheral blood. The V gene is TRBV6-5 and the J gene is TRBJ2-5; TRBD1 might be the D gene, on 5 matching bases. The sequence derives from a woman aged 65 to 85 with COVID-19, enrolled during active disease. The CDR3 in this case is CASSYSTAEETQYF. The sequenced DNA is TGTGCCAGCAGTTACTCGACAGCAGAAGAGACCCAGTACTTC.